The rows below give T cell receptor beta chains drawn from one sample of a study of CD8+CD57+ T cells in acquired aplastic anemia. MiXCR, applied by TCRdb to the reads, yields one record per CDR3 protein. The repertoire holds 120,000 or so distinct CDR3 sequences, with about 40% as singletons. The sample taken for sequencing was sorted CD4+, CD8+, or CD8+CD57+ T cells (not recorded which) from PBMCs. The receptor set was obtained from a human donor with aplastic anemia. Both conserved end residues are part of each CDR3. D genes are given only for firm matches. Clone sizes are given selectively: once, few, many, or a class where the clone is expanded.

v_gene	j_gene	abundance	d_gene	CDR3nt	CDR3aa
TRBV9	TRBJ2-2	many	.	TGTGCCAGCAGCGTAGTCGCGACAGCGAACACCGGGGAGCTGTTTTTT	CASSVVATANTGELFF
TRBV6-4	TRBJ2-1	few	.	TGTGCGAGCAGGGGGGGGGCAACCTACAATGAGCAGTTCTTC	CASRGGATYNEQFF
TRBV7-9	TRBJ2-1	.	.	TGTGCCAGCAGCTTAGAGGGGATGGGTAAGCAGTTCTTC	CASSLEGMGKQFF
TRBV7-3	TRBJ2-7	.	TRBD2	TGTGCCAGCAGCTTAGGAGCGGGGGAAGCCTACGAGCAGTACTTC	CASSLGAGEAYEQYF
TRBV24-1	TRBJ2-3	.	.	TGTCCCACCAAGGATGGGGTTATCACAGATACGCAGTATTTT	CPTKDGVITDTQYF
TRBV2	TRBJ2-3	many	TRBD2	TGTGCCAGCAGTGTCCTCCTAGCGGGGGGCACAGATACGCAGTATTTT	CASSVLLAGGTDTQYF
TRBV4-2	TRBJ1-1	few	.	TGTGCCAGCAGCCCATTGTCAGCGACCCTGAACACTGAAGCTTTCTTT	CASSPLSATLNTEAFF
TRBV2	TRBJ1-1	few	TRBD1	TGTGCCAGCATATCCCTGGGACAGGGGAACACTGAAGCTTTCTTT	CASISLGQGNTEAFF
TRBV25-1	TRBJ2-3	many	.	TGTGCCAGCAGTCCGCTGACGGGGCCCACAGATACGCAGTATTTT	CASSPLTGPTDTQYF
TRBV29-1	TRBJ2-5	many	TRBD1	TGCAGCGTTGAAGGGACAGGGTTCCAAGAGACCCAGTACTTC	CSVEGTGFQETQYF
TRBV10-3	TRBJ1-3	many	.	TGTGCCATCAGTGGTCAGGGGTTCTCTGGAAACACCATATATTTT	CAISGQGFSGNTIYF
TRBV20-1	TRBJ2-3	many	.	TGCAGTGCTAGAGAGGGCACAGATACGCAGTATTTT	CSAREGTDTQYF
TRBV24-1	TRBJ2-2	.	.	TGTGCCACCAGTGATTTAAGGGCAGGGGACACCGGGGAGCTGTTTTTT	CATSDLRAGDTGELFF
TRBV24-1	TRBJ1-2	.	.	TGTGCCACCAGTGATTTGGGCCGAAACTATGGCTACACCTTC	CATSDLGRNYGYTF
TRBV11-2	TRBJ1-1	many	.	TGTGCCAGCAGCTTAAACCGGGGAACTGAAGCTTTCTTT	CASSLNRGTEAFF
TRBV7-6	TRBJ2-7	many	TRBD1	TGTGCCAGCAGCGTGGGACAGGGTGTACGGGAGCAGTACTTC	CASSVGQGVREQYF
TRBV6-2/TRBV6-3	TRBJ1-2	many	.	TGTGCCAGCAGTTACGGTGGCCGCTCCTTGGGGTATGGCTACACCTTC	CASSYGGRSLGYGYTF